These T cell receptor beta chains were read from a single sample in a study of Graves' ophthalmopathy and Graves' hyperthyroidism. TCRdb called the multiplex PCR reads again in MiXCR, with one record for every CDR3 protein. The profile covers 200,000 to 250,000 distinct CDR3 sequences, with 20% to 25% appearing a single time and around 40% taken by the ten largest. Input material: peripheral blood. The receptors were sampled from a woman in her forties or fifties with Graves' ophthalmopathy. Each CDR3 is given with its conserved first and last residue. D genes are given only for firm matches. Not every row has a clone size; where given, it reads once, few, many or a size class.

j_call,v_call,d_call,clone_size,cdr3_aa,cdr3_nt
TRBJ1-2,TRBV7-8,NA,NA,CASSPIWTVYGYTF,TGTGCCAGCAGCCCCATCTGGACAGTCTATGGCTACACCTTC
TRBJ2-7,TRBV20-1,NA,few,CSARKRLGLSYEQYF,TGCAGTGCTAGGAAGAGACTGGGTCTCTCCTACGAGCAGTACTTC
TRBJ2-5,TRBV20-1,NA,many,CSTRDTKTQYF,TGCAGTACTAGAGATACGAAGACCCAGTACTTC
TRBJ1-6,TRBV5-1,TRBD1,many,CASRGDRDNSPLHF,TGCGCCAGCCGTGGGGACAGAGATAATTCACCCCTCCACTTT
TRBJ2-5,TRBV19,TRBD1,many,CASSIGGGAFETQYF,TGTGCCAGTAGTATAGGAGGGGGCGCATTTGAGACCCAGTACTTC
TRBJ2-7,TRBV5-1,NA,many,CASSLGQFYYEQYF,TGCGCCAGCAGCTTGGGGCAATTTTACTACGAGCAGTACTTC
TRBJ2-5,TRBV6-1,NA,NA,CASSDYDLYQETQYF,TGTGCCAGCAGTGACTACGACTTGTACCAAGAGACCCAGTACTTC
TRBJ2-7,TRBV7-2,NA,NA,CASSFRVLHHPGLRAYEQYF,TGTGCCAGCAGCTTCCGGGTCCTACACCACCCGGGACTCAGGGCCTACGAGCAGTACTTC
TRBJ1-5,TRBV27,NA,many,CARIGRDQPQHF,TGTGCCAGAATAGGGAGGGATCAGCCCCAGCATTTT
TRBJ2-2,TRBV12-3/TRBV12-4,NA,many,CASRLPAGELFF,TGTGCCAGCAGGCTCCCCGCCGGGGAGCTGTTTTTT
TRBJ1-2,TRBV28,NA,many,CASSPDRNYGYTF,TGTGCCAGCAGTCCCGACAGGAACTATGGCTACACCTTC
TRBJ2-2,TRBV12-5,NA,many,CASGLSGAGELFF,TGTGCTAGTGGTTTGTCAGGTGCCGGGGAGCTGTTTTTT
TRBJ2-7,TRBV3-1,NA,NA,CASSGVQGLYEQYF,TGTGCCAGCAGCGGCGTTCAAGGACTCTACGAGCAGTACTTC
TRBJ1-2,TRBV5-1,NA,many,CASRALDRPRDYGYTF,TGCGCCAGCAGAGCGTTAGACCGGCCCAGGGACTATGGCTACACCTTC
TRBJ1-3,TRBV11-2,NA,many,CASSLLGRAGNTIYF,TGTGCCAGCAGCTTATTGGGCAGGGCTGGAAACACCATATATTTT
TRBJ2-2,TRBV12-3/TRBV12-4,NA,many,CASSFSRATGELFF,TGTGCCAGCAGTTTCTCACGGGCCACCGGGGAGCTGTTTTTT
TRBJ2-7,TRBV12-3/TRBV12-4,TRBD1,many,CASSADRGRYEQYF,TGTGCCAGCAGTGCAGACAGGGGTCGGTACGAGCAGTACTTC
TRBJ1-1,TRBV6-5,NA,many,CASGNSFEAFF,TGTGCCAGCGGTAACTCTTTTGAAGCTTTCTTT
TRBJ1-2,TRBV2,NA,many,CASSRSDGYYGYTF,TGTGCCAGCAGTCGCTCGGACGGCTACTATGGCTACACCTTC
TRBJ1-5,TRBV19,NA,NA,CASSTLPDGNWQPQHF,TGTGCCAGTAGTACCCTTCCGGACGGAAATTGGCAGCCCCAGCATTTT
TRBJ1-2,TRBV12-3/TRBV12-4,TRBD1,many,CASTGQGVGGYTF,TGTGCCAGCACCGGACAGGGAGTAGGCGGCTACACCTTC
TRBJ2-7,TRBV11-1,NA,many,CASSLEEGSLSYEQYF,TGTGCCAGCAGCTTAGAGGAGGGTAGCCTCTCCTACGAGCAGTACTTC
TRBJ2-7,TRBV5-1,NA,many,CASSLVLGSSYEQYF,TGCGCCAGCAGCTTGGTTCTAGGGAGCTCCTACGAGCAGTACTTC
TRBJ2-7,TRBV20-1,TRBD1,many,CSARVGTDTGEQYF,TGCAGTGCTAGAGTAGGGACAGATACGGGCGAGCAGTACTTC
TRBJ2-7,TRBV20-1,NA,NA,CSASLAYEQYF,TGCAGTGCTAGCTTGGCCTACGAGCAGTACTTC
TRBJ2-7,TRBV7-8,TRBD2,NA,CASSSSLAGGLYEQYF,TGTGCCAGCAGCTCCTCGCTTGCGGGAGGTCTCTACGAGCAGTACTTC
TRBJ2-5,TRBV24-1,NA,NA,CATSVIKETQYF,TGTGCCACCAGTGTGATCAAAGAGACCCAGTACTTC
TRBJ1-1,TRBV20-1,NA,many,CSALGGTNGAFF,TGCAGTGCCCTCGGGGGCACTAACGGAGCTTTCTTT
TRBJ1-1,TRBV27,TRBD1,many,CASSLLKISVRDRAVNTEAFF,TGTGCCAGCAGTTTATTAAAAATTTCCGTACGGGACAGGGCTGTGAACACTGAAGCTTTCTTT
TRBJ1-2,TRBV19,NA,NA,CASSLEGNVGYTF,TGTGCCAGTAGCCTCGAGGGTAATGTTGGCTACACCTTC
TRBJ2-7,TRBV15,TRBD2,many,CATSRSGGLAESSYEQYF,TGTGCCACCAGCCGAAGCGGGGGACTAGCGGAAAGCTCCTACGAGCAGTACTTC
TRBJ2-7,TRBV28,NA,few,CASSPATLSYEQYF,TGTGCCAGCAGTCCCGCGACACTGTCCTACGAGCAGTACTTC
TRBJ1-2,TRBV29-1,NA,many,CSVGNLDSNYGYTF,TGCAGCGTTGGAAACCTGGACAGTAACTATGGCTACACCTTC
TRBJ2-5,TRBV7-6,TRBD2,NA,CASSLGGLAEETQYF,TGTGCCAGCAGCTTAGGGGGACTAGCGGAAGAGACCCAGTACTTC
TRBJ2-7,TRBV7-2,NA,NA,CASSPSGQGEQYF,TGTGCCAGCAGCCCGTCGGGGCAGGGCGAGCAGTACTTC
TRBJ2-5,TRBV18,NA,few,CASSPRAGVETQYF,TGTGCCAGCTCACCCCGGGCCGGGGTCGAGACCCAGTACTTC
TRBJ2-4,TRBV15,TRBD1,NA,CATSRDRGTDIQYF,TGTGCCACCAGCCGGGACAGGGGGACGGACATTCAGTACTTC
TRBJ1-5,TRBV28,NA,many,CASSFLGSYNQPQHF,TGTGCCAGCAGTTTTTTAGGAAGTTACAATCAGCCCCAGCATTTT
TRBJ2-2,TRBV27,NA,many,CASSSLPRRTRDGELFF,TGTGCCAGCAGTTCATTGCCTCGGCGTACTCGGGACGGGGAGCTGTTTTTT
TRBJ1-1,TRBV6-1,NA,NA,CASRTQGTEAFF,TGTGCCAGCAGAACACAGGGTACTGAAGCTTTCTTT
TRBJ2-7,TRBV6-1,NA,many,CASSEIFGLDYEQYF,TGTGCCAGCAGTGAAATTTTCGGACTCGATTACGAGCAGTACTTC
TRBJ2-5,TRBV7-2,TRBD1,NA,CASTDRGREETQYF,TGTGCCAGCACTGACAGGGGAAGAGAAGAGACCCAGTACTTC
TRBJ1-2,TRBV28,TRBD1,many,CASSTPIQGAGYGYTF,TGTGCCAGCAGCACCCCCATACAGGGGGCAGGCTATGGCTACACCTTC
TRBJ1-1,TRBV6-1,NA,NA,CASSKEIWNTEAFF,TGTGCCAGCAGTAAGGAGATCTGGAACACTGAAGCTTTCTTT
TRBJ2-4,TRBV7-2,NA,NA,CASSFTAGLAKNIQYF,TGTGCCAGCAGCTTCACCGCGGGACTAGCCAAAAACATTCAGTACTTC
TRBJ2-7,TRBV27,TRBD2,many,CASRRTSGAEYEQYF,TGTGCCAGCAGACGAACTAGCGGAGCGGAATACGAGCAGTACTTC
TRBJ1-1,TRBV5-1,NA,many,CASSRSGTKNTEAFF,TGCGCCAGCAGCCGTTCCGGGACTAAGAACACTGAAGCTTTCTTT
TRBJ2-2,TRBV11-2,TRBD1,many,CASSLEGGFDTGELFF,TGTGCCAGCAGCTTAGAAGGGGGCTTCGACACCGGGGAGCTGTTTTTT
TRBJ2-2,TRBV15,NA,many,CATREEVSNTGELFF,TGTGCCACCAGAGAAGAAGTCTCAAACACCGGGGAGCTGTTTTTT
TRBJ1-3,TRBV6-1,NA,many,CASRSGYSSGNTIYF,TGTGCCAGCAGATCAGGGTACTCCTCTGGAAACACCATATATTTT
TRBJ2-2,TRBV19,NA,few,CASSTRGPVSTGELFF,TGTGCCAGTAGTACCCGCGGGCCGGTCTCTACCGGGGAGCTGTTTTTT
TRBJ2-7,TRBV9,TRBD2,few,CASSVDLAGGREQYF,TGTGCCAGCAGCGTAGATCTAGCGGGAGGGCGCGAGCAGTACTTC
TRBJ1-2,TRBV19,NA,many,CASTGQASNYGYTF,TGTGCCAGTACCGGGCAGGCCTCTAACTATGGCTACACCTTC
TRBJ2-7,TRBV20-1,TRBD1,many,CSVTLGTGGSYEQYF,TGCAGTGTTACGCTCGGGACAGGGGGCTCCTACGAGCAGTACTTC
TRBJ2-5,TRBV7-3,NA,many,CASSSDGVGTQYF,TGTGCCAGCAGCTCCGACGGGGTAGGGACCCAGTACTTC